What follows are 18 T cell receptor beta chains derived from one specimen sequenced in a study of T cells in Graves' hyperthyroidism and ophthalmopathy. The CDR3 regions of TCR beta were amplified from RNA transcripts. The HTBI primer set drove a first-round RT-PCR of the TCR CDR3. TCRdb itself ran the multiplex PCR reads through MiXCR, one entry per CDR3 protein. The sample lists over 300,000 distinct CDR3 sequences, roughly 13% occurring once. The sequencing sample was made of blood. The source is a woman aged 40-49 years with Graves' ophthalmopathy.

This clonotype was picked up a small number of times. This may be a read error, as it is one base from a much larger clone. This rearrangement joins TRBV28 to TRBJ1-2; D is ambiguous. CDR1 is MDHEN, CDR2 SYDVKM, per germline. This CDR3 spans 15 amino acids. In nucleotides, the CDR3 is TGTACCAGCAGTTTATTCCGGCTTGACCTTGATGGCTACACCTTC. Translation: CTSSLFRLDLDGYTF.

The CDR3 here is CASSEAGLAGSQETQYF. The CDR3 DNA reads TGTGCCAGCAGTGAGGCCGGACTAGCGGGGTCACAAGAGACCCAGTACTTC. The rearrangement links TRBV25-1 to TRBJ2-5; the match to TRBD2 covers 12 bases. CDR3 length: 17 amino acids. CDR1 is MGHDK, CDR2 SYGVNS, per germline. The V and J ends lost 3 bases and 2 bases, in that order; junction bases with no gene match: 7.

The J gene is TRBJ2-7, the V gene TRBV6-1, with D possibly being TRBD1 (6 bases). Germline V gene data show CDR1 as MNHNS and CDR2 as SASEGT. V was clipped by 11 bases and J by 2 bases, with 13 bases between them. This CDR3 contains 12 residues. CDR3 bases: TGTGCCGCCCGGGACACAACCTACGAGCAGTACTTC. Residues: CAARDTTYEQYF.

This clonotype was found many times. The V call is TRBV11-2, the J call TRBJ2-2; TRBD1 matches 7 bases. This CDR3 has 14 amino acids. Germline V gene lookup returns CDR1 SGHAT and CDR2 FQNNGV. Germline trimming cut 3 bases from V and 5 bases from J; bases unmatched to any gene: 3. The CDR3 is CASSLYRGTGELFF. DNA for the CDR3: TGTGCCAGCAGCTTGTACAGGGGAACCGGGGAGCTGTTTTTT.

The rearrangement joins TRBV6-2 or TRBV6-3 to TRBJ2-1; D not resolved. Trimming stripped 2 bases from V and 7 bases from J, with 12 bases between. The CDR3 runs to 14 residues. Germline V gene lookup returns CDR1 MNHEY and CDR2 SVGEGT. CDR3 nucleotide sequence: TGTGCCAGCAGTTACGGAGTCCCCGAGAATGAGCAGTTCTTC. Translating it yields CASSYGVPENEQFF.

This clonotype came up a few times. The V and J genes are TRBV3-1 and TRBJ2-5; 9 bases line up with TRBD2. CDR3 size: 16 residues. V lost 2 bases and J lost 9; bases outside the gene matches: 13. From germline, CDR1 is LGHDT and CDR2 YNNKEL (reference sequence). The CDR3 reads CASSQHTGLALQAQYF. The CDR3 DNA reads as TGTGCCAGCAGCCAACATACGGGACTAGCCCTTCAAGCCCAGTACTTC.

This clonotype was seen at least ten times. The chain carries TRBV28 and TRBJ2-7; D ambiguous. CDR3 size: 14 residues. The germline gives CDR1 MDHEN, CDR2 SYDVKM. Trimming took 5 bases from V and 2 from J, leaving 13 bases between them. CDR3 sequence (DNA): TGTGCCAGCAGTCGACAAGGAAACACCTACGAGCAGTACTTC. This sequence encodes CASSRQGNTYEQYF.

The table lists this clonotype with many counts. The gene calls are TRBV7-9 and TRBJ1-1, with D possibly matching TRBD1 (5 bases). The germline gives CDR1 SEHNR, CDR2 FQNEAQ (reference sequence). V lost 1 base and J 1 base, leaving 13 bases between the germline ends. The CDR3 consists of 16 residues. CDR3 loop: CASSLGGEPTNTEAFF. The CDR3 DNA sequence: TGTGCCAGCAGCTTAGGAGGGGAACCTACGAACACTGAAGCTTTCTTT. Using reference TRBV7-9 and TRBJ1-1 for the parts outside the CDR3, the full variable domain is DTGVSQNPRHKITKRGQNVTFRCDPISEHNRLYWYRQTLGQGPEFLTYFQNEAQLEKSRLLSDRFSAERPKGSFSTLEIQRTEQGDSAMYLCASSLGGEPTNTEAFFGQGTRLTVV.

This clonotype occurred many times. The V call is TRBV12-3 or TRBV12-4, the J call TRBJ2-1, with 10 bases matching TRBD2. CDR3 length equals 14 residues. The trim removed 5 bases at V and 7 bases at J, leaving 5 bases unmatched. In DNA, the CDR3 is TGTGCCAGCAGTCCTCTAGCGGGGGTTAATGAGCAGTTCTTC. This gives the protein CASSPLAGVNEQFF.

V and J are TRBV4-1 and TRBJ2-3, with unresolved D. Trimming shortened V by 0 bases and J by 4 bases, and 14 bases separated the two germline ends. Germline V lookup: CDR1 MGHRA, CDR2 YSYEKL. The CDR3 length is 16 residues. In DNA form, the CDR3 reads TGCGCCAGCAGCCAAGAGGCGACCCTTTTTGCAGATACGCAGTATTTT. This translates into CASSQEATLFADTQYF.

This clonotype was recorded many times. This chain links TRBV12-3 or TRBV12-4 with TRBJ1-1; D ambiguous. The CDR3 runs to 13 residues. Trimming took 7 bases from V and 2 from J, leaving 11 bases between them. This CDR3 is CASTGSVNTEAFF. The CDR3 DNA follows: TGTGCCAGCACCGGCTCGGTTAACACTGAAGCTTTCTTT.

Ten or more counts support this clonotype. The CDR3 loop reads CAWSLHGSYGYTF. CDR3 DNA: TGTGCCTGGAGTCTCCACGGGTCCTATGGCTACACCTTC. The V and J genes are TRBV30 and TRBJ1-2; unclear D gene. CDR1 is GTSNPN, CDR2 SVGIG, per germline (reference sequence). This CDR3 has 13 amino acids. The V end was cut by 2 bases, the J end by 4 bases, with 11 bases between.

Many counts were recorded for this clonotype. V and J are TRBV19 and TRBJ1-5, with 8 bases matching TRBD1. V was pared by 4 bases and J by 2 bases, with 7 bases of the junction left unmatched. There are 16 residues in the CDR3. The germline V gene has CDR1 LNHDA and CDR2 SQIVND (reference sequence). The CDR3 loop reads CASSTRTGLGNQPQHF. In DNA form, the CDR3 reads TGTGCCAGTAGTACCCGGACAGGGCTCGGCAATCAGCCCCAGCATTTT.

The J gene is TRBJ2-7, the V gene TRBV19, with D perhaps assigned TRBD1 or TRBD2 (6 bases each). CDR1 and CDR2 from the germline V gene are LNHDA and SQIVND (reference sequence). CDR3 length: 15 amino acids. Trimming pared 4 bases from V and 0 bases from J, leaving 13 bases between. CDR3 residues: CASSNGGHPSYEQYF. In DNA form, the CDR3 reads TGTGCCAGTAGTAATGGGGGGCACCCCTCCTACGAGCAGTACTTC.

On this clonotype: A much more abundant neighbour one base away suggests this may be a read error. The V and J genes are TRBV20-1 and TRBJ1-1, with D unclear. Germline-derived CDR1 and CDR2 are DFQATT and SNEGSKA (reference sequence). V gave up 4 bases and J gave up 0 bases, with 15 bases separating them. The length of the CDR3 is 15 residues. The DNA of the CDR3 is TGCAGTGCTACGATCCTCTCAACTTTGAACACTGAAGCTTTCTTT. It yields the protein CSATILSTLNTEAFF.

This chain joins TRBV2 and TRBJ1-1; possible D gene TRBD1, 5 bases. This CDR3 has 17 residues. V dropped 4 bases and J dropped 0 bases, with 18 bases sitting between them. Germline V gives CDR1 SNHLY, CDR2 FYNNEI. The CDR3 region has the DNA TGTGCCAGCAGTGTGAAGACCGGGGGTTCAATGAACACTGAAGCTTTCTTT. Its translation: CASSVKTGGSMNTEAFF.

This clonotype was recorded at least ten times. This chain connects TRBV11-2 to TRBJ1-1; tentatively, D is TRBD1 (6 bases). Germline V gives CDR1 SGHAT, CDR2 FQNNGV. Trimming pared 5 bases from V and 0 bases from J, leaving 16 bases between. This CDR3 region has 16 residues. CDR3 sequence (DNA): TGTGCCAGCAGCCCAGGGGCAGGGATCATGAACACTGAAGCTTTCTTT. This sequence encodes CASSPGAGIMNTEAFF.

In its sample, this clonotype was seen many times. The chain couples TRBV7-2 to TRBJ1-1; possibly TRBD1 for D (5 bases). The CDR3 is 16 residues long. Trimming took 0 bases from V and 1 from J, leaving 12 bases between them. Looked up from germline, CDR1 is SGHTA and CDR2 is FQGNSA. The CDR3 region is CASSLAYAGSNTEAFF. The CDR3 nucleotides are TGTGCCAGCAGCTTAGCGTACGCAGGGTCGAACACTGAAGCTTTCTTT.